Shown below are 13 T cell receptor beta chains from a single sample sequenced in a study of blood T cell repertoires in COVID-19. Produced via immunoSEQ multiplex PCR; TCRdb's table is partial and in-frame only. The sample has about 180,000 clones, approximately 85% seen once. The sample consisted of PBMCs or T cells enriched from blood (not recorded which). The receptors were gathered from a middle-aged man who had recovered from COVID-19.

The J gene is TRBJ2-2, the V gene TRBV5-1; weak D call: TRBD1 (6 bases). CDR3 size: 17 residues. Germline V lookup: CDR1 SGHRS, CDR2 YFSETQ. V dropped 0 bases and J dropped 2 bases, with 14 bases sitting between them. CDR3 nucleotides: TGCGCCAGCAGCTTGGGAAGGGGACACCAAAACACCGGGGAGCTGTTTTTT. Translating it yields CASSLGRGHQNTGELFF.

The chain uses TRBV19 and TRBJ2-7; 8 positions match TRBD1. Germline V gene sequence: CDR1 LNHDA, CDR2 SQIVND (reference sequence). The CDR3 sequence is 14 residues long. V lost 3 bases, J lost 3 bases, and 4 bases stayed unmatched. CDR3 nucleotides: TGTGCCAGTAGTATTACAGGGGGTAACTACGAGCAGTACTTC. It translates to CASSITGGNYEQYF.

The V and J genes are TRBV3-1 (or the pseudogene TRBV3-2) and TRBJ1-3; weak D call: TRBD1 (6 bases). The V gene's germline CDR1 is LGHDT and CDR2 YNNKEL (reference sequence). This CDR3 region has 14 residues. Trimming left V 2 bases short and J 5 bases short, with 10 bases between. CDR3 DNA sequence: TGTGCCAGCAGCCAACGGACAGAAAGAAACACCATATATTTT. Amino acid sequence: CASSQRTERNTIYF.

For the CDR3, the DNA is TGTGCCAGCAGCTCGGGACTAGCGGGAGTAGATGAGCAGTTCTTC. As protein: CASSSGLAGVDEQFF. The chain carries TRBV7-3 and TRBJ2-1, with 14 bases fitting TRBD2. Germline CDR1 reads SGHTA; CDR2 reads FQGTGA. The CDR3 spans 15 residues. The ends lost 4 bases at V and 8 bases at J; junction bases unmatched: 4. The whole variable domain, remainder taken from reference TRBV7-3 and TRBJ2-1, is GAGVSQTPSNKVTEKGKYVELRCDPISGHTALYWYRQSLGQGPEFLIYFQGTGAADDSGLPNDRFFAVRPEGSVSTLKIQRTERGDSAVYLCASSSGLAGVDEQFFGPGTRLTVL.

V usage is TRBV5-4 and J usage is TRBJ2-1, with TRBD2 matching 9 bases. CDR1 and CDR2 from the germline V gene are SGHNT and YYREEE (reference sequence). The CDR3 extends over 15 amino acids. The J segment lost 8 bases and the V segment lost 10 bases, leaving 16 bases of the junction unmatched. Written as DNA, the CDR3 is TGTGCCTTTCACCTAGCGGGACTAGTAACCGATGAGCAGTTCTTC. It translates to CAFHLAGLVTDEQFF.

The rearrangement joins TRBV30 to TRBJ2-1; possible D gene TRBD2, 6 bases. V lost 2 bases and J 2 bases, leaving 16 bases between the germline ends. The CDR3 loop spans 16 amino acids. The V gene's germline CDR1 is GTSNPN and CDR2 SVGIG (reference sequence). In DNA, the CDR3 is TGTGCCTGGAGTCGCCCCGGGACTCATACCTACAATGAGCAGTTCTTC. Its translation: CAWSRPGTHTYNEQFF.

CDR3 amino acids: CASSLSGRGSSPLHF. The DNA for the CDR3 is TGTGCCAGCAGTTTATCCGGCCGAGGGAGTTCACCCCTCCACTTT. This chain uses TRBV27 with TRBJ1-6; D is ambiguous. CDR1 and CDR2 from the germline V gene are MNHEY and SMNVEV (reference sequence). Deletions cut 0 bases from V and 9 bases from J, with 12 bases between. The CDR3 contains 15 residues.

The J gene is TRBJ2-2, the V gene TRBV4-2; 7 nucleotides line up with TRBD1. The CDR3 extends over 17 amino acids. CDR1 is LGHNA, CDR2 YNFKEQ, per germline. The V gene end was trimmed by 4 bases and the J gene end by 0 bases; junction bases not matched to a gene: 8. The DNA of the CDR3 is TGTGCCAGCAGCCGAGAAGGGACAGCCCCGAACACCGGGGAGCTGTTTTTT. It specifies CASSREGTAPNTGELFF.

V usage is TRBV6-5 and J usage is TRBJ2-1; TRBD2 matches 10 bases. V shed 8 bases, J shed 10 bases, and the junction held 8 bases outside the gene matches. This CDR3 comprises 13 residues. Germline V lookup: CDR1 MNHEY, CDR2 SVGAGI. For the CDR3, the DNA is TGTGCCAGCGGGGGGCTAGCGGGAGAGGAGCAGTTCTTC. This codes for CASGGLAGEEQFF.

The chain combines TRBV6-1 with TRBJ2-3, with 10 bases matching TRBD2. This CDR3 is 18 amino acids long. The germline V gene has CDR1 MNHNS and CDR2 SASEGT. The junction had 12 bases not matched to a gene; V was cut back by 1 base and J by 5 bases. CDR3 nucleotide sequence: TGTGCCAGCAGTGAAGTTCTTTTGCTAGCGGGAGTTAGAGATACGCAGTATTTT. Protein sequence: CASSEVLLLAGVRDTQYF.

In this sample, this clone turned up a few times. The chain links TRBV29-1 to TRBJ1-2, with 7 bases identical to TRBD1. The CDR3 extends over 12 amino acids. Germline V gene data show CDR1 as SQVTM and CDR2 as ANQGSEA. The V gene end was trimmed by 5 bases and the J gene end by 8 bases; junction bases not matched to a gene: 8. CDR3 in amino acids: CSVSGGRGGYTF. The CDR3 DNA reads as TGCAGCGTTTCAGGGGGGCGCGGAGGCTACACCTTC.

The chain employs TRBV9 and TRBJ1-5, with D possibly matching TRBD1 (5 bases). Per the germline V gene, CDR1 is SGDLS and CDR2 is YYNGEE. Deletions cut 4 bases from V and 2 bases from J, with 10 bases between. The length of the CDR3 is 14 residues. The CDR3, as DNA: TGTGCCAGCAGCTCCGGGGGAGGCAATCAGCCCCAGCATTTT. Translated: CASSSGGGNQPQHF.

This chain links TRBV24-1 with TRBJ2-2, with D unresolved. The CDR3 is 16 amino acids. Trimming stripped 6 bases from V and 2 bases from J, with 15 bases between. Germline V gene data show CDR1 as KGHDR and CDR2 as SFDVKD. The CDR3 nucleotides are TGTGCCACCAGTCGTTCCTTTCCTTTCAACACCGGGGAGCTGTTTTTT. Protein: CATSRSFPFNTGELFF.